This passage covers 14 T cell receptor beta chains from one sample sequenced in a study of T cell responses to AZD1222 COVID-19 vaccine. Method: immunoSEQ multiplex PCR; TCRdb's copy keeps in-frame clones and lacks some. This sample has approximately 150,000 clones, with approximately 85% found just once. The sequencing here drew on peripheral blood, taken 28 days after the second dose of the MenACWY control vaccine. These receptors all come from an adult who received the MenACWY meningococcal vaccine as a control.

The V and J genes are TRBV7-2 and TRBJ2-7; TRBD1 matches 7 bases. Germline V gene sequence: CDR1 SGHTA, CDR2 FQGNSA. The V segment lost 4 bases and the J segment 0 bases; nucleotides outside the gene matches: 6. The CDR3 has 15 amino acids. The CDR3 sequence: CASSSEGQNSYEQYF. CDR3 nucleotides: TGTGCCAGCAGCTCAGAGGGACAGAACTCCTACGAGCAGTACTTC.

This chain uses TRBV5-4 with TRBJ2-1, with D possibly TRBD2 on 5 matching bases. The germline gives CDR1 SGHNT, CDR2 YYREEE (reference sequence). V was pared by 9 bases and J by 5 bases, with 21 bases between. This CDR3 region has 15 residues. CDR3 sequence reads: CATTIRRDWDNEQFF. Here the CDR3 DNA reads TGTGCCACAACTATTCGCCGGGATTGGGACAATGAGCAGTTCTTC.

The chain couples TRBV6-5 to TRBJ2-3; D is possibly TRBD1 (6 bases). CDR1 and CDR2 (germline): MNHEY, SVGAGI. The CDR3 is made up of 14 amino acids. V dropped 2 bases and J dropped 2 bases, with 8 bases sitting between them. In nucleotides, the CDR3 is TGTGCCAGCAGTTACGGGGGCTTCACAGATACGCAGTATTTT. Protein: CASSYGGFTDTQYF.

This rearrangement joins TRBV18 to TRBJ1-1; weak D call: TRBD1 (5 bases). The germline V gene encodes CDR1 KGHSH and CDR2 LQKENI. Trimming pared 2 bases from V and 11 bases from J, leaving 18 bases between. The CDR3 is 14 amino acids. CDR3 coding DNA: TGTGCCAGCTCACCAACCGAAGATCCAGGGTGGGCTTTCTTT. This encodes CASSPTEDPGWAFF.

The rearrangement uses TRBV7-3 and TRBJ1-2; TRBD1 is a possible D gene (5 bases). The CDR3 spans 16 residues. The V gene's germline CDR1 is SGHTA and CDR2 FQGTGA. The V and J ends lost 2 bases and 1 base respectively, with 14 bases between them. CDR3 region: CASSLDGAVLNYGYTF. The CDR3 region has the DNA TGTGCCAGCAGCTTAGATGGGGCAGTCCTTAACTATGGCTACACCTTC.

The table lists this clone with a count of one. V and J are TRBV29-1 and TRBJ1-2, with TRBD1 matching over 8 bases. The junction had 4 bases not matched to a gene; V was cut back by 5 bases and J by 2 bases. Germline V gives CDR1 SQVTM, CDR2 ANQGSEA. The CDR3 extends over 13 amino acids. CDR3 sequence (DNA): TGCAGCGTTCAGGACAGGGAAAACTATGGCTACACCTTC. Protein product: CSVQDRENYGYTF.

The DNA for the CDR3 is TGTGCCAGTAGCCTCGGGACAGATGCAACTAATGAAAAACTGTTTTTT. Amino acids: CASSLGTDATNEKLFF. The chain joins TRBV19 to TRBJ1-4; 7 bases map to TRBD1. The CDR3 loop spans 16 amino acids. Trimming at V came to 6 bases and at J to 0 bases, leaving 7 bases not matched to a gene. Germline V gene lookup returns CDR1 LNHDA and CDR2 SQIVND (reference sequence).

The rearrangement uses TRBV7-2 and TRBJ1-6; D unresolved. Germline CDR1 is SGHTA and CDR2 is FQGNSA. There are 16 residues in the CDR3. V gave up 4 bases and J gave up 9 bases, with 19 bases separating them. The CDR3 sequence: CASSSWTGGLGSPLHF. For the CDR3, the DNA is TGTGCCAGCAGCTCGTGGACCGGAGGTTTAGGTTCACCCCTCCACTTT. Together with reference TRBV7-2 and TRBJ1-6, the CDR3 gives the full variable domain: GAGVSQSPSNKVTEKGKDVELRCDPISGHTALYWYRQSLGQGLEFLIYFQGNSAPDKSGLPSDRFSAERTGGSVSTLTIQRTQQEDSAVYLCASSSWTGGLGSPLHFGNGTRLTVT.

This clone has more than one count but fewer than ten. The chain links TRBV7-2 to TRBJ2-1, with D perhaps TRBD2 (6 bases). The CDR3 runs 15 residues. The V end was cut by 4 bases, the J end by 5 bases, with 15 bases between. Germline V gene data show CDR1 as SGHTA and CDR2 as FQGNSA. CDR3 coding DNA: TGTGCCAGCAGCTCATTAGCGGTGCGACACAATGAGCAGTTCTTC. Amino acids: CASSSLAVRHNEQFF. Full variable domain (missing parts from reference TRBV7-2 and TRBJ2-1): GAGVSQSPSNKVTEKGKDVELRCDPISGHTALYWYRQSLGQGLEFLIYFQGNSAPDKSGLPSDRFSAERTGGSVSTLTIQRTQQEDSAVYLCASSSLAVRHNEQFFGPGTRLTVL.

The chain uses TRBV11-3 and TRBJ1-1, with 8 nucleotides matching TRBD1. This CDR3 contains 15 residues. Unmatched junction bases numbered 5, after V lost 1 base and J lost 4 bases. CDR1 is SGHNT and CDR2 is YENEEA in the germline V gene. As DNA, the CDR3 is TGTGCCAGCAGCTTAGGTCAGGGGGCGGGCACTGAAGCTTTCTTT. This sequence encodes CASSLGQGAGTEAFF.

V gene TRBV4-2 combines with J gene TRBJ1-1; 11 nucleotides line up with TRBD1. Per the germline V gene, CDR1 is LGHNA and CDR2 is YNFKEQ. The CDR3 has 15 residues. With 1 base clipped from V and 4 bases from J, the junction kept 2 bases outside the gene matches. The CDR3 sequence: CASSQGGTGGTEAFF. The DNA of the CDR3 is TGTGCCAGCAGCCAAGGGGGGACAGGGGGCACTGAAGCTTTCTTT.

The chain combines TRBV5-4 with TRBJ1-2, with unresolved D. V was clipped by 0 bases and J by 4 bases, with 10 bases between them. CDR1 and CDR2 (germline): SGHNT, YYREEE (reference sequence). The CDR3 totals 14 residues. The CDR3 DNA sequence: TGTGCCAGCAGCTTGGAAGGATGGAGCTATGGCTACACCTTC. This gives the protein CASSLEGWSYGYTF. Full variable domain (missing parts from reference TRBV5-4 and TRBJ1-2): ETGVTQSPTHLIKTRGQQVTLRCSSQSGHNTVSWYQQALGQGPQFIFQYYREEENGRGNFPPRFSGLQFPNYSSELNVNALELDDSALYLCASSLEGWSYGYTFGSGTRLTVV.

The chain recombines TRBV2 with TRBJ1-1; possible D gene TRBD1, 5 bases. The CDR3 length is 11 residues. Germline assignment: CDR1 SNHLY and CDR2 FYNNEI. The CDR3, as DNA: TGTGCGACGGGGGTAAACACTGAAGCTTTCTTT. This translates into CATGVNTEAFF. Based on the CDR3 plus reference TRBV2 and TRBJ1-1, the full variable domain is EPEVTQTPSHQVTQMGQEVILRCVPISNHLYFYWYRQILGQKVEFLVSFYNNEISEKSEIFDDQFSVERPDGSNFTLKIRSTKLEDSAMYFCATGVNTEAFFGQGTRLTVV.

V is TRBV28 and J is TRBJ2-7; D possibly uses TRBD1 or TRBD2 (5 bases each). CDR1 and CDR2 from the germline V gene are MDHEN and SYDVKM. This CDR3 has 16 amino acids. V lost 2 bases and J lost 3, with 17 bases in between. CDR3 residues: CASSLEGPIPLYEQYF. The DNA of the CDR3 is TGTGCCAGCAGTTTAGAGGGACCTATCCCCCTCTACGAGCAGTACTTC.